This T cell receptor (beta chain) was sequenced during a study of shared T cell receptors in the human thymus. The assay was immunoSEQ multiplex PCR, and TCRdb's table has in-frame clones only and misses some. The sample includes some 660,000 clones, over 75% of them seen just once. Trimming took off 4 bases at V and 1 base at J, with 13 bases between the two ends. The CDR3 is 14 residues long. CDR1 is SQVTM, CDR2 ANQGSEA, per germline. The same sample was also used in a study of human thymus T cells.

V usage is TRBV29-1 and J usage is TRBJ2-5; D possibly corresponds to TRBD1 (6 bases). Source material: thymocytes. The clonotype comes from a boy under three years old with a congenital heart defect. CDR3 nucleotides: TGCAGCGTTGTAGGGACACACTTCCAAGAGACCCAGTACTTC. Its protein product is CSVVGTHFQETQYF.